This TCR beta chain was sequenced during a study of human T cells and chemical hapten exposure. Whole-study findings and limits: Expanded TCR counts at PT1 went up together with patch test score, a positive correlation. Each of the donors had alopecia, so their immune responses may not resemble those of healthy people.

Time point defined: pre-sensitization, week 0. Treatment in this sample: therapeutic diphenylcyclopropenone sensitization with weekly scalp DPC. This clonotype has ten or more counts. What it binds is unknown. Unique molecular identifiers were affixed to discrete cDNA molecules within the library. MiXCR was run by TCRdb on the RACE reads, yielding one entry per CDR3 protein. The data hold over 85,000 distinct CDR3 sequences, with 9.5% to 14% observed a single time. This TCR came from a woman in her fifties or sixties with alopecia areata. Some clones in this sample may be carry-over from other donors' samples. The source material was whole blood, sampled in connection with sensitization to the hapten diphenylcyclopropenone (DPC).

The CDR3 coding sequence is TGTGCCAGCAGCCCCCCGGGGGCGCGGGGCTATGGCTACACCTTC. This encodes CASSPPGARGYGYTF. The gene calls are TRBV3-1 and TRBJ1-2; perhaps TRBD1 as D (6 bases). V was trimmed by 4 bases and J by 4 bases, leaving 16 bases between them. The CDR3 has 15 residues. Germline loops: CDR1 LGHDT, CDR2 YNNKEL (reference sequence).